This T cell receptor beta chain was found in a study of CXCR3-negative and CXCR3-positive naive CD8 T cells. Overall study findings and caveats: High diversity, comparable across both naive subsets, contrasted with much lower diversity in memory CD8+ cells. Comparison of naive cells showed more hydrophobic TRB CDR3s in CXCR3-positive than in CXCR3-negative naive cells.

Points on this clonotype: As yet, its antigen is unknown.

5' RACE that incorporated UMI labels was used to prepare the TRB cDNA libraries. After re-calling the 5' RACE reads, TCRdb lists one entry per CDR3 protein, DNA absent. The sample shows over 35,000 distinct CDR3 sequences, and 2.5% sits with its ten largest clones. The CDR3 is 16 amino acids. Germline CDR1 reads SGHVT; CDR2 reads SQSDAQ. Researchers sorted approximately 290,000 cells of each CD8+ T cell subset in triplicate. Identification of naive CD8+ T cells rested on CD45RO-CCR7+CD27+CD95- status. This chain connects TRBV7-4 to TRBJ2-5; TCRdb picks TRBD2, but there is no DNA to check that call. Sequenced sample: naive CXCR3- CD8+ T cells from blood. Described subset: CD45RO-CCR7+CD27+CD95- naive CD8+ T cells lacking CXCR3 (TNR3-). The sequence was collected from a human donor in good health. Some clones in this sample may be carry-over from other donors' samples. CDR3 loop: CASSFKGTSVPETQYF.